This TCR beta chain was observed in a study of cytomegalovirus exposure and HLA in healthy donors. This PCR relied on a set of 60 Vbeta primers and 13 Jbeta primers. The assay was immunoSEQ multiplex PCR, and TCRdb's table has in-frame clones only and misses some. Of about 110,000 clones in the sample, nearly 80% were seen once. This CDR3 has 15 residues. Germline V gene lookup returns CDR1 SGDLS and CDR2 YYNGEE. V lost 0 bases, J lost 6 bases, and 3 bases stayed unmatched. The receptor comes from a man younger than 45 in good health and CMV-seronegative. The V call is TRBV9, the J call TRBJ1-6; 7 nucleotides line up with TRBD1. Specimen: PBMCs. The chain's CDR3 is CASSVADRPNSPLHF. CDR3 coding DNA: TGTGCCAGCAGCGTAGCGGACAGGCCTAATTCACCCCTCCACTTT.